These 24 T cell receptor beta chains were all obtained from the same sample, sequenced in a study of read filtering for tumor transcriptome and immune sequencing. From 300 to 400 ng of RNA, a library with molecular barcoded alpha/delta and beta/gamma adaptors was made. TCRdb recomputed calls from the reads with MiXCR, one row per CDR3 protein. Of 100,000 to 150,000 distinct CDR3 sequences in the sample, about 13% were seen once. Sequencing input: a population of CD138-negative cells sorted from bone marrow. These receptors all come from a donor at least 40 years old with multiple myeloma.

This clonotype was picked up many times. The J gene is TRBJ2-1, the V gene TRBV6-2 or TRBV6-3, with a possible D match to TRBD2 (6 bases). CDR1 MNHEY and CDR2 SVGEGT come from the germline V gene. This CDR3 contains 15 residues. V was trimmed by 4 bases and J by 5 bases, leaving 15 bases between them. CDR3 sequence: CASSSRYGRNNEQFF. The CDR3 coding sequence is TGTGCCAGCAGTTCTCGGTACGGGAGAAACAATGAGCAGTTCTTC.

A note on this clonotype: Since a much larger clone is just one base distant, this may be a read error. This chain joins TRBV20-1 and TRBJ2-1, with D perhaps TRBD1 (5 bases). CDR1 is DFQATT and CDR2 is SNEGSKA in the germline V gene (reference sequence). The CDR3 runs to 14 residues. Trimming stripped 4 bases from V and 10 bases from J, with 20 bases between. CDR3: CSAKDGVGAYEQFF. The CDR3 DNA is TGCAGTGCTAAGGACGGAGTTGGGGCCTACGAGCAGTTCTTC.

There are many counts of this clonotype. This chain joins TRBV2 and TRBJ1-2, with a tentative D call TRBD1 (5 bases). Germline V gene lookup returns CDR1 SNHLY and CDR2 FYNNEI. The CDR3 length is 13 residues. With 7 bases removed from V and 1 base from J, the gap between germline ends came to 10 bases. In DNA, the CDR3 is TGTGCCAGCAAAGGGGATCTTAACTATGGCTACACCTTC. Amino acid sequence: CASKGDLNYGYTF.

Points on this clonotype: A much more abundant neighbour one base away suggests this may be a read error. This chain uses TRBV19 with TRBJ2-7; 7 bases agree with TRBD2. Per germline, CDR1 LNHDA and CDR2 SQIVND (reference sequence). CDR3 size: 12 residues. DNA of the CDR3: TGTACCAGTACTAGCGCGTCCTACGAGCAGTACTTC. Its translation is CTSTSASYEQYF.

There are a few counts of this clonotype. The chain carries TRBV7-9 and TRBJ2-7; 7 bases are a match to TRBD1. V lost 4 bases to trimming and J lost 5 bases; unmatched junction nucleotides: 5. The CDR3 is 13 residues long. Germline V lookup: CDR1 SEHNR, CDR2 FQNEAQ (reference sequence). CDR3 nucleotide sequence: TGTGCCAGCAGCTCTACAGGGGTGGACGAGCAGTACTTC. Its protein product is CASSSTGVDEQYF. Filled out from reference TRBV7-9 and TRBJ2-7, the complete variable domain reads DTGVSQNPRHKITKRGQNVTFRCDPISEHNRLYWYRQTLGQGPEFLTYFQNEAQLEKSRLLSDRFSAERPKGSFSTLEIQRTEQGDSAMYLCASSSTGVDEQYFGPGTRLTVT.

As concerns this clonotype: This could be a read error, since a much larger clone is one nucleotide away. The gene calls are TRBV11-2 and TRBJ1-1; D remains unclear. The CDR3 extends over 15 amino acids. Germline-derived CDR1 and CDR2 are SGHAT and FQNNGV. This CDR3 reads CASSLAPGMNTGAFF. Here the CDR3 DNA reads TGTGCCAGCAGCTTAGCGCCGGGCATGAACACTGGAGCTTTCTTT.

This clonotype was seen repeatedly, ten times or more. The V gene is TRBV7-8, the J gene TRBJ2-1, with D perhaps matching TRBD1 or TRBD2 (6 bases each). CDR1 and CDR2 from the germline V gene are SGHVS and FQNEAQ. The CDR3 length is 16 residues. Between the trimmed V and J ends, which lost 5 bases and 7 bases, there was a span of 21 bases. The CDR3 DNA reads TGTGCCAGCAGCCCAGGGGACTTGTCACGGGGGAATGAGCAGTTCTTC. Its translation is CASSPGDLSRGNEQFF.

Remarks on this clonotype: A junction end diverges from the germline sequence, so it may reflect a read error. The chain joins TRBV5-1 to TRBJ1-2, with D perhaps TRBD1 (5 bases). CDR1 SGHRS and CDR2 YFSETQ come from the germline V gene. The CDR3 loop spans 13 amino acids. CDR3 DNA: TGCGCCAGCAACTTGGGGGTGAGCTATGGCTACACCTTC. This encodes CASNLGVSYGYTF.

This clonotype came up a few times. V gene TRBV10-3 combines with J gene TRBJ1-1, with TRBD1 matching 7 bases. V lost 7 bases and J lost 4; bases outside the gene matches: 15. Germline lookup yields CDR1 ENHRY and CDR2 SYGVKD. This CDR3 is 16 amino acids long. CDR3 in amino acids: CAIKRERQGVVTEAFF. CDR3 DNA sequence: TGTGCCATCAAGCGGGAGAGACAGGGAGTGGTCACTGAAGCTTTCTTT.

This clonotype was recorded many times. This chain connects TRBV7-8 to TRBJ2-1; 10 nucleotides agree with TRBD2. CDR1 and CDR2 (germline): SGHVS, FQNEAQ. The junction had 7 bases not matched to a gene; V was cut back by 4 bases and J by 4 bases. The CDR3 has 16 amino acids. In DNA form, the CDR3 reads TGTGCCAGCAGCTCGGGCGGGACTAGCGCTTACAATGAGCAGTTCTTC. As protein: CASSSGGTSAYNEQFF.

This clonotype has ten or more counts. V gene TRBV7-9 combines with J gene TRBJ2-2; D not certain. V was trimmed by 3 bases and J by 6 bases, leaving 14 bases between them. Looked up from germline, CDR1 is SEHNR and CDR2 is FQNEAQ (reference sequence). The CDR3 is made up of 15 amino acids. CDR3 amino acids: CASSFGPLGAGELFF. The DNA of the CDR3 is TGTGCCAGCAGCTTTGGGCCCCTTGGGGCCGGGGAGCTGTTTTTT.

In its sample, this clonotype was seen many times. The chain carries TRBV11-2 and TRBJ2-1, with 10 bases aligning to TRBD2. The J segment lost 4 bases and the V segment lost 4 bases, leaving 16 bases of the junction unmatched. CDR1 is SGHAT, CDR2 FQNNGV, per germline. The CDR3 totals 19 residues. The CDR3 coding sequence is TGTGCCAGCAGCTACCCCTTAGAAAGAGGACTAGCGGTTTACAATGAGCAGTTCTTC. It is translated as CASSYPLERGLAVYNEQFF.

This clonotype was picked up many times. The J gene is TRBJ2-1, the V gene TRBV3-1, with D tentatively TRBD1 (5 bases). Trimming removed 2 bases from V and 6 bases from J, with 8 bases in between. This CDR3 is 13 amino acids long. Per the germline V gene, CDR1 is LGHDT and CDR2 is YNNKEL (reference sequence). CDR3 sequence (DNA): TGTGCCAGCAGCCAATCAGGGCCCAATGAGCAGTTCTTC. Amino acids: CASSQSGPNEQFF.

This chain connects TRBV9 to TRBJ1-3; D not certain. The CDR3 extends over 17 amino acids. CDR1 and CDR2 (germline): SGDLS, YYNGEE. Trimming pared 0 bases from V and 0 bases from J, leaving 13 bases between. The CDR3 nucleotides read TGTGCCAGCAGCGTAGCTCCCACAGCGATCTCTGGAAACACCATATATTTT. As protein: CASSVAPTAISGNTIYF.

This clonotype came up many times. The chain combines TRBV6-4 with TRBJ2-6, with TRBD1 as a possible D gene (5 bases). The CDR3 length is 15 residues. The germline gives CDR1 MRHNA, CDR2 SNTAGT. With 4 bases removed from V and 0 bases from J, the gap between germline ends came to 7 bases. The CDR3 is CASSAGPSGANVLTF. CDR3 DNA: TGTGCCAGCAGTGCAGGGCCCTCTGGGGCCAACGTCCTGACTTTC.

The chain employs TRBV9 and TRBJ2-6; D not certain. The CDR3 length is 14 residues. V was trimmed by 0 bases and J by 2 bases, leaving 3 bases between them. From germline, CDR1 is SGDLS and CDR2 YYNGEE. The CDR3 DNA sequence: TGTGCCAGCAGCGTAGAGGCTGGGGCCAACGTCCTGACTTTC. The encoded protein is CASSVEAGANVLTF.

In this sample, this clonotype turned up many times. This rearrangement joins TRBV27 to TRBJ2-1; 9 positions match TRBD2. The CDR3 consists of 17 residues. V gave up 2 bases and J gave up 6 bases; unmatched junction bases: 11. CDR1 is MNHEY and CDR2 is SMNVEV in the germline V gene (reference sequence). CDR3 amino acids: CASSLAAFAGGLNEQFF. For the CDR3, the DNA is TGTGCCAGCAGTTTAGCCGCTTTTGCGGGAGGGCTCAATGAGCAGTTCTTC.

This clonotype has at least ten counts. This chain joins TRBV7-2 and TRBJ2-7, with 10 positions matching TRBD2. The germline gives CDR1 SGHTA, CDR2 FQGNSA. V shed 5 bases and J 2 bases; nucleotides not matched to a gene: 9. The CDR3 has 16 residues. CDR3 sequence reads: CASSPRTSGGTYEQYF. The CDR3 DNA follows: TGTGCCAGCAGCCCCCGGACTAGCGGAGGTACCTACGAGCAGTACTTC.

This clonotype was found many times. The chain combines TRBV18 with TRBJ2-3, with a weak D call TRBD2 (6 bases). The CDR3 length is 13 residues. Germline values: CDR1 KGHSH, CDR2 LQKENI. The V gene lost 6 bases and the J gene lost 7 bases, with 14 bases spanning the gap. CDR3 sequence reads: CASSRMEGYTQYF. The DNA for the CDR3 is TGTGCCAGCTCGCGCATGGAGGGGTATACGCAGTATTTT. Combining the CDR3 with reference TRBV18 and TRBJ2-3 gives the whole variable domain NAGVMQNPRHLVRRRGQEARLRCSPMKGHSHVYWYRQLPEEGLKFMVYLQKENIIDESGMPKERFSAEFPKEGPSILRIQQVVRGDSAAYFCASSRMEGYTQYFGPGTRLTVL.

This clonotype has at least ten counts. The V call is TRBV7-3, the J call TRBJ1-1, with TRBD1 identical over 9 bases. This CDR3 spans 15 amino acids. Germline loops: CDR1 SGHTA, CDR2 FQGTGA. With 5 bases clipped from V and 4 bases from J, the junction kept 8 bases outside the gene matches. The DNA of the CDR3 is TGTGCCAGCAGCACGTGGGACAGGGTAGGCACTGAAGCTTTCTTT. Translating gives CASSTWDRVGTEAFF.

This clonotype was counted many times. The chain carries TRBV20-1 and TRBJ1-6; 8 positions agree with TRBD1. V was clipped by 6 bases and J by 8 bases; unmatched bases: 15. CDR1 and CDR2 (germline): DFQATT, SNEGSKA (reference sequence). The CDR3 covers 16 residues. CDR3 DNA: TGCAGTGCCGGAGTGAGGCAGGGGGCTATTGATTCACCCCTCCACTTT. Protein: CSAGVRQGAIDSPLHF.

Ten or more counts support this clonotype. The rearrangement joins TRBV6-2 or TRBV6-3 to TRBJ2-1; possible D gene TRBD1, 6 bases. V lost 6 bases to trimming and J lost 6 bases, with 21 bases between them. The CDR3 has 16 residues. Looked up from germline, CDR1 is MNHEY and CDR2 is SVGEGT. The CDR3 region is CASRPIRDTWTNEQFF. The CDR3 DNA reads as TGTGCCAGCAGGCCCATACGGGACACCTGGACCAATGAGCAGTTCTTC.

This clonotype came up many times. The chain links TRBV24-1 to TRBJ2-3; D might be TRBD1 (6 bases). V lost 3 bases to trimming and J lost 2 bases, with 14 bases between them. The CDR3 loop spans 16 amino acids. Germline values: CDR1 KGHDR, CDR2 SFDVKD. The CDR3 DNA follows: TGTGCCACCAGTGATACGCAACAGGGCCACACAGATACGCAGTATTTT. It codes for CATSDTQQGHTDTQYF.

The table lists this clonotype with many counts. Relative to the germline gene, one junction end is altered; a read error may explain this. This chain links TRBV5-1 with TRBJ2-3; TRBD2 agrees at 12 bases. In germline, CDR1 is SGHRS, CDR2 YFSETQ. The CDR3 extends over 16 amino acids. The CDR3: CASSFGTSGSTDTQYF. For the CDR3, the DNA is TGTGCCAGCAGCTTTGGGACTAGCGGGAGCACAGATACGCAGTATTTT.